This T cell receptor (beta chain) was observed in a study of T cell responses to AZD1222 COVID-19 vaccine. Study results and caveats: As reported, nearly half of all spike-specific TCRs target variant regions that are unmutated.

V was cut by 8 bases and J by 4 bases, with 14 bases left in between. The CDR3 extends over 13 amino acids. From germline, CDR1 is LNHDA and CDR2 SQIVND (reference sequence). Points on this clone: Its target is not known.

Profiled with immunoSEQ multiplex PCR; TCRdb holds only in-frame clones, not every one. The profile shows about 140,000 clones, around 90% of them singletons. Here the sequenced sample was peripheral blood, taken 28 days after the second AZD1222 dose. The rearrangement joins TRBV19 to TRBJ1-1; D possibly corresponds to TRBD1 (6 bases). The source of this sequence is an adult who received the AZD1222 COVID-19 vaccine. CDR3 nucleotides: TGTGCCAGTTCTCTGGACAGAAGCACTGAAGCTTTCTTT. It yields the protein CASSLDRSTEAFF.